The next 20 T cell receptor beta chains were all read from a single sample in a study of T cells in Graves' hyperthyroidism and ophthalmopathy. Amplified TCR beta CDR3 regions derived from RNA transcripts. Initially, a first-round RT-PCR of the TCR CDR3 employed the HTBI primer set. TCRdb called the multiplex PCR reads again in MiXCR, with one record for every CDR3 protein. This table has 370,000 or so distinct CDR3 sequences, roughly 13% appearing once. Sequenced material: blood. The origin of the receptors is a man aged 30 to 45 with Graves' hyperthyroidism that later progressed to Graves' ophthalmopathy.

This clonotype has a handful of counts. CDR3 sequence (DNA): TGCAGTGCTAGAGCCCTAGCGGGGAACAACTACGAGCAGTACTTC. Its protein product is CSARALAGNNYEQYF. This chain connects TRBV20-1 to TRBJ2-7, with TRBD2 matching 9 bases. The CDR3 is 15 amino acids. Germline V CDR1 and CDR2: DFQATT, SNEGSKA (reference sequence). Trimming at V came to 1 base and at J to 3 bases, leaving 7 bases not matched to a gene.

The V and J genes are TRBV20-1 and TRBJ1-5; possibly TRBD1 for D (5 bases). Germline lookup yields CDR1 DFQATT and CDR2 SNEGSKA (reference sequence). V lost 0 bases and J 3 bases, leaving 15 bases between the germline ends. The CDR3 sequence is 16 residues long. The CDR3 protein is CSARDLGKGPNQPQHF. CDR3 DNA: TGCAGTGCTAGAGATTTAGGGAAGGGACCCAATCAGCCCCAGCATTTT.

This clonotype was found a few times. CDR3 in DNA: TGTGCCAGCAGCTTAGACAGGGAGGGGACCCAGTACTTC. It is translated as CASSLDREGTQYF. The chain is built from TRBV11-2 and TRBJ2-5, with 7 bases that match TRBD2. The V and J ends lost 0 bases and 7 bases, in that order; junction bases with no gene match: 2. The CDR3 covers 13 residues. Germline-derived CDR1 and CDR2 are SGHAT and FQNNGV.

This clonotype was picked up a small number of times. The chain links TRBV19 to TRBJ1-1, with D possibly being TRBD1 (5 bases). Trimming cost V 4 bases and J 1 base, with 7 bases left between them. The germline CDR1 and CDR2 sequences are LNHDA and SQIVND (reference sequence). This CDR3 has 13 residues. CDR3 nucleotides: TGTGCCAGTAGTAGGGGGACGAACACTGAAGCTTTCTTT. The encoded protein is CASSRGTNTEAFF.

This clonotype has a count of ten or more. The J gene is TRBJ1-3, the V gene TRBV28; tentatively, D is TRBD1 (5 bases). The CDR3 covers 17 residues. Trimming removed 6 bases from V and 5 bases from J, with 23 bases in between. Germline V gene sequence: CDR1 MDHEN, CDR2 SYDVKM. The CDR3 nucleotides are TGTGCCAGCAGCTCCCTCCCGGGACCGGCTTTGAGAAACACCATATATTTT. It specifies CASSSLPGPALRNTIYF.

The chain is built from TRBV5-1 and TRBJ1-4; perhaps TRBD1 as D (5 bases). There are 15 residues in the CDR3. The germline V and J ends were trimmed by 2 bases and 4 bases, with 12 bases remaining between them. CDR1 is SGHRS, CDR2 YFSETQ, per germline. The CDR3 region has the DNA TGCGCCAGCAGCTTCCTCGGGACGGATAATGAAAAACTGTTTTTT. Protein: CASSFLGTDNEKLFF.

The chain employs TRBV24-1 and TRBJ1-2; D may be TRBD1 (5 bases). With 9 bases removed from V and 6 bases from J, the gap between germline ends came to 16 bases. This CDR3 has 13 amino acids. Germline V CDR1 and CDR2: KGHDR, SFDVKD. CDR3 sequence: CATRSGAGDGYTF. CDR3 nucleotide sequence: TGTGCCACCCGGTCGGGAGCGGGGGATGGCTACACCTTC.

The chain employs TRBV20-1 and TRBJ2-5; a possible D gene is TRBD1 (5 bases). Germline values: CDR1 DFQATT, CDR2 SNEGSKA (reference sequence). V lost 6 bases to trimming and J lost 2 bases, with 13 bases between them. This CDR3 contains 13 residues. CDR3 coding DNA: TGCAGTGCAGCCCCGGCAGGGCAAGAGACCCAGTACTTC. Translating it yields CSAAPAGQETQYF.

This clonotype was counted at least ten times. This chain connects TRBV7-9 to TRBJ2-3, with D possibly matching TRBD2 (5 bases). CDR1 SEHNR and CDR2 FQNEAQ come from the germline V gene (reference sequence). The length of the CDR3 is 14 residues. V was clipped by 5 bases and J by 2 bases, with 11 bases between them. The CDR3 DNA sequence: TGTGCCAGCAGCCTCGGGAAGACCACAGATACGCAGTATTTT. Encoded protein: CASSLGKTTDTQYF.

The J gene is TRBJ2-5, the V gene TRBV13; the match to TRBD1 covers 7 bases. Germline lookup yields CDR1 PRHDT and CDR2 FYEKMQ (reference sequence). The CDR3 extends over 18 amino acids. Trimming removed 5 bases from V and 1 base from J; junction bases left unmatched: 16. The CDR3 DNA follows: TGTGCCAGCAGCCAGGCCACAGGGGCCTTCTCCTCCCAAGAGACCCAGTACTTC. Translating it yields CASSQATGAFSSQETQYF.

In the case of this clonotype: A read error may be the cause here, since a much bigger clone is one base away. The rearrangement links TRBV5-1 to TRBJ2-7; D might be TRBD1 (6 bases). The CDR3 is 13 residues long. Germline CDR1 and CDR2: SGHRS and YFSETQ. The CDR3 DNA reads as TGCGCCAGCAGCTCCGGGACACTGTACGACCAGTACTTC. Protein sequence: CASSSGTLYDQYF. Based on the CDR3 plus reference TRBV5-1 and TRBJ2-7, the full variable domain is KAGVTQTPRYLIKTRGQQVTLSCSPISGHRSVSWYQQTPGQGLQFLFEYFSETQRNKGNFPGRFSGRQFSNSRSEMNVSTLELGDSALYLCASSSGTLYDQYFGPGTRLTVT.

This clonotype showed up many times. V is TRBV7-8 and J is TRBJ2-3, with 12 bases that match TRBD2. The germline V gene has CDR1 SGHVS and CDR2 FQNEAQ. Germline trimming cut 4 bases from V and 4 bases from J; bases unmatched to any gene: 6. This CDR3 is 16 amino acids long. For the CDR3, the DNA is TGTGCCAGCAGCTCCCTAGCGGGGGGGATCTCAGATACGCAGTATTTT. This sequence encodes CASSSLAGGISDTQYF.

V usage is TRBV28 and J usage is TRBJ1-2; D is unresolved. V lost 6 bases and J 7 bases, leaving 15 bases between the germline ends. Per germline, CDR1 MDHEN and CDR2 SYDVKM. CDR3 size: 13 residues. DNA for the CDR3: TGTGCCAGCAGCCCAAACGGCGCCGGTGGCTACACCTTC. It specifies CASSPNGAGGYTF.

This clonotype occurred many times. V is TRBV6-6 and J is TRBJ2-7, with D hard to call. Trimming cost V 2 bases and J 4 bases, with 9 bases left between them. Germline-derived CDR1 and CDR2 are MNHNY and SVGAGI (reference sequence). The CDR3 totals 13 residues. Here the CDR3 DNA reads TGTGCCAGCAGTTACACGGCGCAGTACGAGCAGTACTTC. The encoded protein is CASSYTAQYEQYF.

The table lists this clonotype with many counts. This chain links TRBV11-3 with TRBJ2-7, with D possibly TRBD1 on 6 matching bases. This CDR3 has 12 residues. V lost 5 bases and J lost 5, with 10 bases in between. The germline V gene encodes CDR1 SGHNT and CDR2 YENEEA. For the CDR3, the DNA is TGTGCCAGCAGCCAACAGGGAGACGAGCAGTACTTC. Translation: CASSQQGDEQYF.

This clonotype was observed many times. The J gene is TRBJ2-2, the V gene TRBV7-9; 7 bases line up with TRBD1. Germline V gene sequence: CDR1 SEHNR, CDR2 FQNEAQ (reference sequence). V was pared by 4 bases and J by 1 base, with 6 bases of the junction left unmatched. The CDR3 consists of 16 residues. The CDR3 DNA is TGTGCCAGCAGCTCTAGTCAGGGGGAGAACACCGGGGAGCTGTTTTTT. As protein: CASSSSQGENTGELFF. The entire variable domain, with the rest obtained from reference TRBV7-9 and TRBJ2-2, is as follows: DTGVSQNPRHKITKRGQNVTFRCDPISEHNRLYWYRQTLGQGPEFLTYFQNEAQLEKSRLLSDRFSAERPKGSFSTLEIQRTEQGDSAMYLCASSSSQGENTGELFFGEGSRLTVL.

This clonotype was seen at least ten times. CDR3 DNA: TGTGCCAGCAGTTTCGGGCTAGCGGGGATCAATGAGCAGTTCTTC. Its translation: CASSFGLAGINEQFF. The chain is built from TRBV6-1 and TRBJ2-1, with 9 bases that match TRBD2. Germline values: CDR1 MNHNS, CDR2 SASEGT. The CDR3 has 15 amino acids. V lost 5 bases to trimming and J lost 6 bases; unmatched junction nucleotides: 8.

V is TRBV30 and J is TRBJ2-3; 9 positions agree with TRBD1. Looked up from germline, CDR1 is GTSNPN and CDR2 is SVGIG (reference sequence). This CDR3 is built from 14 residues. After removal of 4 bases from V and 5 bases from J, the junction contained 7 bases not matched to a gene. CDR3 DNA: TGTGCCTGGACTTCGGGGACAGGGCAAGATACGCAGTATTTT. Translation: CAWTSGTGQDTQYF.

This clonotype was seen at least ten times. A junction boundary mismatches the germline segment, possibly from a read error. This rearrangement joins TRBV28 to TRBJ1-4, with unresolved D. Germline-derived CDR1 and CDR2 are MDHEN and SYDVKM. The CDR3 length is 13 residues. The CDR3 DNA reads TGTGCCAGCAGTCCATCTACTACTGAAAAACTGTTTTTT. Its protein product is CASSPSTTEKLFF.

The J gene is TRBJ2-7, the V gene TRBV7-6; TRBD2 matches 7 bases. Germline CDR1 SGHVS, CDR2 FNYEAQ. This CDR3 is built from 17 residues. V dropped 0 bases and J dropped 0; count of bases not matched to a gene: 8. CDR3 sequence: CASSLASEGGSSYEQYF. The CDR3 DNA reads TGTGCCAGCAGCTTAGCCTCCGAGGGAGGGAGCTCCTACGAGCAGTACTTC.